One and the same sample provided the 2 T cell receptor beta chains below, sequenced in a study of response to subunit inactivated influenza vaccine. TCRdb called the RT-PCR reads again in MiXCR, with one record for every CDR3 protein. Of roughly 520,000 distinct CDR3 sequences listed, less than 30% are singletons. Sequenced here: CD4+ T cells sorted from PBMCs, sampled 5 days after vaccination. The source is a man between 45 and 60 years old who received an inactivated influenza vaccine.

CDR3 nucleotides: TGCAGTGCTAGAGACAGTGTTAATGAAAAACTGTTTTTT. Translation: CSARDSVNEKLFF. V and J are TRBV20-1 and TRBJ1-4; D gene uncertain. The CDR3 consists of 13 residues. Germline CDR1 DFQATT, CDR2 SNEGSKA (reference sequence). Trimming left V 0 bases short and J 4 bases short, with 6 bases between.

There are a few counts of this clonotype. This chain's CDR3 is CSASPGPRAGANVLTF. The DNA for the CDR3 is TGCAGTGCTAGCCCGGGACCGAGAGCTGGGGCCAACGTCCTGACTTTC. The genes are TRBV20-1 and TRBJ2-6, with D tentatively TRBD1 or TRBD2 (5 bases each). In germline, CDR1 is DFQATT, CDR2 SNEGSKA (reference sequence). The CDR3 covers 16 residues. Trimming cost V 3 bases and J 2 bases, with 14 bases left between them.